This passage covers 20 T cell receptor beta chains from one sample sequenced in a study of CD8+ T cells in alopecia areata. Extracted RNA was reverse transcribed into cDNA, the sequencing template. Produced via immunoSEQ multiplex PCR; TCRdb's table is partial and in-frame only. This table has roughly 120,000 clones, approximately 38% appearing once. The sequencing sample was made of CD4+ T cells sorted from blood. The receptors were sampled from a human donor with alopecia areata.

This clone appeared a single time. V and J are TRBV29-1 and TRBJ2-7; TRBD1 aligns across 8 bases. J gave up 3 bases and V 2 bases, and 12 bases lay outside the gene matches. Germline lookup yields CDR1 SQVTM and CDR2 ANQGSEA. The CDR3 contains 16 residues. This CDR3 reads CSVERGGQGRIYEQYF. CDR3 nucleotides: TGCAGCGTTGAACGCGGCGGACAGGGAAGAATCTACGAGCAGTACTTC.

The chain joins TRBV30 to TRBJ2-7; weak D call: TRBD1 (6 bases). CDR1 GTSNPN and CDR2 SVGIG come from the germline V gene (reference sequence). Trimming cost V 5 bases and J 8 bases, with 25 bases left between them. This CDR3 has 15 residues. The CDR3 region is CAWGGPGQTDLKQYF. The DNA for the CDR3 is TGTGCCTGGGGGGGACCCGGACAGACCGATTTAAAGCAGTACTTC. The full variable domain, with the rest looked up from reference TRBV30 and TRBJ2-7, is SQTIHQWPATLVQPVGSPLSLECTVEGTSNPNLYWYRQAAGRGLQLLFYSVGIGQISSEVPQNLSASRPQDRQFILSSKKLLLSDSGFYLCAWGGPGQTDLKQYFGPGTRLTVT.

This clone was seen a handful of times. V and J are TRBV7-2 and TRBJ2-3; D is undetermined. V dropped 0 bases and J dropped 3 bases, with 4 bases sitting between them. This CDR3 has 13 residues. Germline lookup yields CDR1 SGHTA and CDR2 FQGNSA. This CDR3 is CASSLALTDTQYF. Here the CDR3 DNA reads TGTGCCAGCAGCTTAGCCCTGACAGATACGCAGTATTTT.

This clone occurred a few times. The chain recombines TRBV29-1 with TRBJ2-4, with D perhaps TRBD2 (8 bases). This CDR3 is 14 amino acids long. Germline V CDR1 and CDR2: SQVTM, ANQGSEA. Trimming left V 7 bases short and J 6 bases short, with 19 bases between. In nucleotides, the CDR3 is TGCAGCGCCTTGACAGGGACTAGGGGAAACATTCAGTACTTC. Its translation: CSALTGTRGNIQYF.

V gene TRBV29-1 combines with J gene TRBJ2-7; D is uncertain. Trimming took off 6 bases at V and 0 bases at J, with 12 bases between the two ends. The germline V gene encodes CDR1 SQVTM and CDR2 ANQGSEA. The CDR3 extends over 13 amino acids. The CDR3 DNA sequence: TGCAGCGTACTACGGGCCTTCTCCTACGAGCAGTACTTC. This sequence encodes CSVLRAFSYEQYF.

This clone has more than one count but fewer than ten. The V call is TRBV25-1, the J call TRBJ2-6; no clear D. From germline, CDR1 is MGHDK and CDR2 SYGVNS. This CDR3 spans 13 amino acids. The V and J ends lost 7 bases and 4 bases respectively, with 8 bases between them. CDR3 amino acids: CASTPPGANVLTF. CDR3 nucleotides: TGTGCCAGCACTCCTCCGGGGGCCAACGTCCTGACTTTC.

The V and J genes are TRBV4-3 and TRBJ2-7, with 8 bases aligning to TRBD2. This CDR3 region has 15 residues. Unmatched junction bases numbered 8, after V lost 0 bases and J lost 7 bases. From germline, CDR1 is LGHNA and CDR2 YSLEER. The CDR3 DNA reads as TGCGCCAGCAGCCAAGAACGGGAGGGCTTTCGAGAGCAGTACTTC. It encodes CASSQEREGFREQYF.

The chain's CDR3 is CASSLKTYNEQFF. The CDR3 DNA reads as TGCGCCAGCAGCCTCAAGACCTACAATGAGCAGTTCTTC. The chain couples TRBV5-1 to TRBJ2-1; D not resolved. Germline V gene lookup returns CDR1 SGHRS and CDR2 YFSETQ. The V and J ends lost 4 bases and 2 bases respectively, with 7 bases between them. The CDR3 spans 13 residues.

V usage is TRBV5-1 and J usage is TRBJ2-3, with 8 bases aligning to TRBD2. The V gene's germline CDR1 is SGHRS and CDR2 YFSETQ. This CDR3 is 15 amino acids long. V lost 3 bases to trimming and J lost 2 bases; unmatched junction nucleotides: 5. CDR3 residues: CASSWRAGDTDTQYF. In DNA, the CDR3 is TGCGCCAGCAGCTGGCGAGCGGGGGACACAGATACGCAGTATTTT. The full variable domain, rest sourced from reference TRBV5-1 and TRBJ2-3, is KAGVTQTPRYLIKTRGQQVTLSCSPISGHRSVSWYQQTPGQGLQFLFEYFSETQRNKGNFPGRFSGRQFSNSRSEMNVSTLELGDSALYLCASSWRAGDTDTQYFGPGTRLTVL.

This clone is a singleton in its sample. The J gene is TRBJ2-5, the V gene TRBV30, with D possibly called TRBD1 or TRBD2 (7 bases each). Trimming cost V 2 bases and J 5 bases, with 12 bases left between them. The germline gives CDR1 GTSNPN, CDR2 SVGIG (reference sequence). CDR3 length equals 13 residues. CDR3 in DNA: TGTGCCTGGAGTCCAGGGGGGGTGGAGACCCAGTACTTC. It specifies CAWSPGGVETQYF.

V usage is TRBV6-6 and J usage is TRBJ2-7; D gene uncertain. Trimming removed 0 bases from V and 3 bases from J, with 9 bases in between. CDR3 length: 14 amino acids. In germline, CDR1 is MNHNY, CDR2 SVGAGI (reference sequence). CDR3 residues: CASSYSQQFYEQYF. The CDR3 DNA is TGTGCCAGCAGTTACTCACAGCAGTTCTACGAGCAGTACTTC.

This clone was seen only a few times. This sample includes further DNA sequences coding for the same CDR3. The rearrangement joins TRBV28 to TRBJ2-7; 10 positions agree with TRBD1. The germline V gene encodes CDR1 MDHEN and CDR2 SYDVKM. The ends lost 5 bases at V and 2 bases at J; junction bases unmatched: 3. The CDR3 spans 14 residues. The CDR3 protein is CASSPGQGPYEQYF. CDR3 coding DNA: TGTGCCAGCAGTCCGGGACAGGGGCCCTACGAGCAGTACTTC.

The table lists this clone with a count of one. The rearrangement links TRBV30 to TRBJ2-2; no definite D call. The length of the CDR3 is 16 residues. Trimming took 0 bases from V and 6 from J, leaving 17 bases between them. The germline V gene has CDR1 GTSNPN and CDR2 SVGIG (reference sequence). The CDR3: CAWSVLRNWGPGELFF. The CDR3 region has the DNA TGTGCCTGGAGTGTACTACGAAACTGGGGTCCCGGGGAGCTGTTTTTT.

This sequence joins TRBV28 and TRBJ1-5; D remains unclear. This CDR3 is 16 amino acids long. Germline CDR1 is MDHEN and CDR2 is SYDVKM. Trimming removed 6 bases at V and 2 bases at J, with 17 bases between. CDR3 in amino acids: CASSTVLGWGNQPQHF. CDR3 coding DNA: TGTGCCAGCAGCACCGTCCTAGGTTGGGGCAATCAGCCCCAGCATTTT.

The CDR3 spells CASSLSGSVVEQYF. The CDR3 region has the DNA TGTGCCAGCAGTTTGTCGGGGTCCGTGGTCGAGCAGTACTTC. The genes are TRBV27 and TRBJ2-7; tentatively, D is TRBD2 (5 bases). V was pared by 3 bases and J by 6 bases, with 15 bases between. The length of the CDR3 is 14 residues. CDR1 MNHEY and CDR2 SMNVEV come from the germline V gene (reference sequence).

The J gene is TRBJ2-2, the V gene TRBV28; TRBD2 is a possible D gene (6 bases). Per germline, CDR1 MDHEN and CDR2 SYDVKM. The CDR3 is 12 amino acids. Trimming pared 6 bases from V and 6 bases from J, leaving 8 bases between. In DNA form, the CDR3 reads TGTGCCAGCAGGAGGGAGGCCGGGGAGCTGTTTTTT. Translation gives CASRREAGELFF.

The V and J genes are TRBV30 and TRBJ2-4, with 8 nucleotides matching TRBD2. CDR3 length: 15 residues. Germline loops: CDR1 GTSNPN, CDR2 SVGIG (reference sequence). V lost 5 bases, J lost 5 bases, and 11 bases stayed unmatched. The chain's CDR3 is CAWGRGSGAQNIQYF. The CDR3 nucleotides are TGTGCCTGGGGGCGTGGTAGCGGGGCCCAAAACATTCAGTACTTC.

This clone was detected only a few times. V is TRBV20-1 and J is TRBJ2-7, with D perhaps TRBD1 (6 bases). V lost 6 bases and J 6 bases, leaving 12 bases between the germline ends. This CDR3 has 11 amino acids. The germline CDR1 and CDR2 sequences are DFQATT and SNEGSKA (reference sequence). The CDR3 loop is CSANRDPEQYF. The CDR3 bases are TGCAGTGCCAACAGGGATCCCGAGCAGTACTTC.

This clone was observed a single time. V gene TRBV5-1 combines with J gene TRBJ2-1; D uncertain. This CDR3 region has 13 residues. Germline-derived CDR1 and CDR2 are SGHRS and YFSETQ. V lost 5 bases, J lost 9 bases, and 15 bases lay in between. The CDR3 reads CASRFESNGEQFF. The CDR3 nucleotides are TGCGCCAGCAGATTTGAATCTAACGGTGAGCAGTTCTTC.

V is TRBV30 and J is TRBJ2-7, with D tentatively TRBD1 (6 bases). The CDR3 contains 12 residues. V lost 2 bases, J lost 6 bases, and 11 bases lay in between. The germline V gene encodes CDR1 GTSNPN and CDR2 SVGIG (reference sequence). CDR3 nucleotides: TGTGCCTGGAGTTTAACAGGGTCCGAGCAGTACTTC. This gives the protein CAWSLTGSEQYF.